Listed below are T cell receptor beta chains from one sample, sequenced in a study of blood T cell repertoires in COVID-19. Data came from immunoSEQ multiplex PCR; TCRdb stores just in-frame clones and leaves some out. The sample has under 250,000 clones, 88% seen once. Sequencing input: PBMCs or T cells enriched from blood (not recorded which). The receptors shown here come from a woman aged 30 to 39 who had been exposed to COVID-19. Both conserved end residues are part of each CDR3. A D gene is named only where the DNA matches it firmly. Clone size is given for some rows only: seen once, a few or many times, or a class if the clone is expanded.

CDR3 protein: CASSYSRRETQYF
CDR3 DNA: TGTGCCAGCAGTTACTCGAGGAGGGAGACCCAGTACTTC
D gene: -
J gene: TRBJ2-5
clone size: -
V gene: TRBV6-2/TRBV6-3

CDR3 protein: CASPKEDRGPTDTQYF
CDR3 DNA: TGTGCCAGCCCTAAGGAGGACAGGGGACCAACAGATACGCAGTATTTT
D gene: TRBD1
J gene: TRBJ2-3
clone size: -
V gene: TRBV27

CDR3 protein: CSGLTGSTEAFF
CDR3 DNA: TGCAGCGGGTTAACAGGTTCCACTGAAGCTTTCTTT
D gene: -
J gene: TRBJ1-1
clone size: -
V gene: TRBV29-1

CDR3 protein: CASSSYGQGSYNSPLHF
CDR3 DNA: TGCGCCAGCAGCAGTTACGGACAGGGAAGCTATAATTCACCCCTCCACTTT
D gene: TRBD1
J gene: TRBJ1-6
clone size: -
V gene: TRBV5-1

CDR3 protein: CASSQGGGNSPLHF
CDR3 DNA: TGTGCCAGCAGCCAAGGAGGGGGTAATTCACCCCTCCACTTT
D gene: -
J gene: TRBJ1-6
clone size: -
V gene: TRBV3-1/TRBV3-2

CDR3 protein: CASSPGLAGNNEQFF
CDR3 DNA: TGTGCCAGCAGCCCCGGACTAGCGGGGAACAATGAGCAGTTCTTC
D gene: TRBD2
J gene: TRBJ2-1
clone size: -
V gene: TRBV7-2

CDR3 protein: CASSQTGSATEAFF
CDR3 DNA: TGTGCCAGCAGCCAGACAGGGTCTGCCACTGAAGCTTTCTTT
D gene: TRBD1
J gene: TRBJ1-1
clone size: -
V gene: TRBV7-3

CDR3 protein: CAWSWDINQPQHF
CDR3 DNA: TGTGCCTGGAGCTGGGACATCAATCAGCCCCAGCATTTT
D gene: -
J gene: TRBJ1-5
clone size: few
V gene: TRBV30

CDR3 protein: CAISESAGHYGYTF
CDR3 DNA: TGTGCCATCAGTGAGTCGGCAGGGCACTATGGCTACACCTTC
D gene: -
J gene: TRBJ1-2
clone size: few
V gene: TRBV10-3

CDR3 protein: CASSLRGGGTGELFF
CDR3 DNA: TGTGCCAGCAGCCTCCGCGGGGGGGGGACCGGGGAGCTGTTTTTT
D gene: TRBD2
J gene: TRBJ2-2
clone size: once
V gene: TRBV3-1/TRBV3-2

CDR3 protein: CASRQTLYEQYF
CDR3 DNA: TGTGCCAGTAGACAGACACTCTACGAGCAGTACTTC
D gene: -
J gene: TRBJ2-7
clone size: -
V gene: TRBV28

CDR3 protein: CASSFTGGKLFF
CDR3 DNA: TGTGCCAGCAGTTTCACAGGGGGAAAACTGTTTTTT
D gene: TRBD1
J gene: TRBJ1-4
clone size: -
V gene: TRBV28

CDR3 protein: CASTGTGQGSLSGKLFF
CDR3 DNA: TGTGCCAGCACGGGTACAGGACAGGGGTCCCTCAGTGGGAAACTGTTTTTT
D gene: TRBD1
J gene: TRBJ1-4
clone size: -
V gene: TRBV2

CDR3 protein: CASSRTGDGGTYGYTF
CDR3 DNA: TGTGCCAGCAGCCGGACAGGGGATGGCGGCACTTATGGCTACACCTTC
D gene: TRBD1
J gene: TRBJ1-2
clone size: -
V gene: TRBV3-1/TRBV3-2

CDR3 protein: CASSLGSNQPQHF
CDR3 DNA: TGTGCCAGCTCACTTGGCAGCAATCAGCCCCAGCATTTT
D gene: -
J gene: TRBJ1-5
clone size: -
V gene: TRBV18

CDR3 protein: CASTSLAGGNYEQYF
CDR3 DNA: TGTGCCAGCACCTCTCTAGCGGGAGGAAACTACGAGCAGTACTTC
D gene: TRBD2
J gene: TRBJ2-7
clone size: once
V gene: TRBV6-5

CDR3 protein: CATSTTGVETQYF
CDR3 DNA: TGTGCCACCAGCACGACAGGGGTCGAGACCCAGTACTTC
D gene: TRBD1
J gene: TRBJ2-5
clone size: -
V gene: TRBV15

CDR3 protein: CSVRRGQEPETQYF
CDR3 DNA: TGCAGCGTCCGGCGGGGTCAGGAGCCGGAGACCCAGTACTTC
D gene: -
J gene: TRBJ2-5
clone size: -
V gene: TRBV29-1

CDR3 protein: CASSLAGTGFNEQYF
CDR3 DNA: TGCGCCAGCAGCTTAGCCGGGACAGGGTTCAACGAGCAGTACTTC
D gene: TRBD1
J gene: TRBJ2-7
clone size: -
V gene: TRBV5-1

CDR3 protein: CASSYSIGGRENEQFF
CDR3 DNA: TGTGCCAGCAGTTACTCGATAGGTGGGCGAGAAAATGAGCAGTTCTTC
D gene: -
J gene: TRBJ2-1
clone size: few
V gene: TRBV6-6

CDR3 protein: CASSLAGRPRSGNTIYF
CDR3 DNA: TGTGCCAGCAGCTTAGCGGGCAGGCCCCGCTCTGGAAACACCATATATTTT
D gene: -
J gene: TRBJ1-3
clone size: -
V gene: TRBV7-9

CDR3 protein: CASSPEGLAGADTQYF
CDR3 DNA: TGTGCCAGCAGCCCGGAGGGACTAGCGGGAGCAGATACGCAGTATTTT
D gene: TRBD2
J gene: TRBJ2-3
clone size: -
V gene: TRBV5-4

CDR3 protein: CASSLYGGSTDTQYF
CDR3 DNA: TGCGCCAGCAGCTTGTACGGGGGGAGCACAGATACGCAGTATTTT
D gene: TRBD2
J gene: TRBJ2-3
clone size: -
V gene: TRBV5-1

CDR3 protein: CASSPGVGYGYTF
CDR3 DNA: TGTGCCAGCAGCCCAGGGGTAGGCTATGGCTACACCTTC
D gene: -
J gene: TRBJ1-2
clone size: once
V gene: TRBV12-3/TRBV12-4

CDR3 protein: CASSHPRNRESYNEQFF
CDR3 DNA: TGTGCCAGCAGCCACCCGCGAAACAGGGAGTCCTACAATGAGCAGTTCTTC
D gene: -
J gene: TRBJ2-1
clone size: -
V gene: TRBV3-1/TRBV3-2

CDR3 protein: CATSDLDRDYGYTF
CDR3 DNA: TGTGCCACCAGTGATTTAGACAGAGACTATGGCTACACCTTC
D gene: -
J gene: TRBJ1-2
clone size: -
V gene: TRBV24-1

CDR3 protein: CARQGLGNTIYF
CDR3 DNA: TGTGCCAGACAGGGGTTAGGAAACACCATATATTTT
D gene: TRBD1
J gene: TRBJ1-3
clone size: -
V gene: TRBV6-5